This TCR beta chain was documented in a study of shared clonotypes between healthy human individuals. The germline gives CDR1 LNHDA, CDR2 SQIVND (reference sequence). The length of the CDR3 is 15 residues. Trimming took off 4 bases at V and 0 bases at J, with 10 bases between the two ends. In regard to this clone: This sample also contains other DNA sequences that code for the same CDR3.

Donors, healthy HIV-negative adults, lacked recent acute infections or vaccinations. Generated by immunoSEQ multiplex PCR, the TCRdb table keeps only in-frame clones and is missing some. The sample shows around 600,000 clones, around 97% of them seen only once. The sequenced sample consisted of naive CD4+ T cells sorted from blood. Subset specified: CD45RA+ positively selected. The TCR comes from a woman in her thirties in good health. The chain employs TRBV19 and TRBJ1-5, with D maybe TRBD1 (6 bases). CDR3 nucleotide sequence: TGTGCCAGTAGTACAGGACAGTATAGCAATCAGCCCCAGCATTTT. Translated, it gives CASSTGQYSNQPQHF.